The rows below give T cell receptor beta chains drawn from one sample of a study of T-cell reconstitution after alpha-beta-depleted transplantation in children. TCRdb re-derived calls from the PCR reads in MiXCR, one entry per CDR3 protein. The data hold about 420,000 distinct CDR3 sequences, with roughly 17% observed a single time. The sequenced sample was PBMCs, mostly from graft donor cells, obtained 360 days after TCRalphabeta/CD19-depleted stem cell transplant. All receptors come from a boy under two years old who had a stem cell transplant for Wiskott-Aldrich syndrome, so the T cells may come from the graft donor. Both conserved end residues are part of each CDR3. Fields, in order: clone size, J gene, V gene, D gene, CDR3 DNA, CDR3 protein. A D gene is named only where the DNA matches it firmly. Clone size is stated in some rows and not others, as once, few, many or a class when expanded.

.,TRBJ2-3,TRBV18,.,TGTGCCAGCTCACCAAAAGGGCCAGATACGCAGTATTTT,CASSPKGPDTQYF
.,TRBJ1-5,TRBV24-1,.,TGTGCCACCAGTGATATGGGTAGCAATCAGCCCCAGCATTTT,CATSDMGSNQPQHF
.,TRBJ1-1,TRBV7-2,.,TGTGCCAGCAGCTTACTTTGGGCGGGAAACACTGAAGCTTTCTTT,CASSLLWAGNTEAFF
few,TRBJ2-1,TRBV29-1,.,TGCAGCGTTGAAGGGAGGGGCTATGAGCAGTTCTTC,CSVEGRGYEQFF
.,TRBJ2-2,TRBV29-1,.,TGCAGCGTTGGACGACCAACCGGGGAGCTGTTTTTT,CSVGRPTGELFF
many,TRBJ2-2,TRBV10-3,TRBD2,TGTGCCATCAGTGAGAGGACTAGCGGAAGCACCGGGGAGCTGTTTTTT,CAISERTSGSTGELFF
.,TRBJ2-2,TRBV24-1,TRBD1,TGTGCCACCAGCTTAATCCGGGACAGGGCGAACACCGGGGAGCTGTTTTTT,CATSLIRDRANTGELFF
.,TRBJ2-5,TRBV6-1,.,TGTGCCAGCAGTCGCCTCAAAACCGGGACAATGGAGACCCAGTACTTC,CASSRLKTGTMETQYF
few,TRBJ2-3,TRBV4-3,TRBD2,TGCGCCAGCAGCCTGTCCAGCCTAGGACTAGCAGTAAGGGGCCATACGCAGTATTTT,CASSLSSLGLAVRGHTQYF
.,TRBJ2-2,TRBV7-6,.,TGTGCCAGCAGCTTATCCGGACCACCCTTGAACACCGGGGAGCTGTTTTTT,CASSLSGPPLNTGELFF
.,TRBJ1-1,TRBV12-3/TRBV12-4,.,TGTGCCAGCAGTCCCGGACTTGACACTGAAGCTATCTTT,CASSPGLDTEAIF
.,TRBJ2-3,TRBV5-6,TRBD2,TGTGCCAGCAGCCTAAGGGGGACTAGCGGGACCACAGATACGCAGTATTTT,CASSLRGTSGTTDTQYF
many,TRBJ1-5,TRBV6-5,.,TGTGCCAGCAGTTCCCCAGGGTTGAATCAGCCCCAGCATTTT,CASSSPGLNQPQHF
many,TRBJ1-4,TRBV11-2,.,TGTGCCAGCAGCTTAGGATTCTTCAAGGGTGAAAAACTGTTTTTT,CASSLGFFKGEKLFF
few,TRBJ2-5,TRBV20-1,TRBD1,TGCAGTGCCCGGGGGGACAGGGTTGAGACCCAGTACTTC,CSARGDRVETQYF
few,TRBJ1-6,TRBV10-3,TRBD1,TGTGCCATCAGTGAGCCTAGGACAGGGATGGGTTCACCCCTCCACTTT,CAISEPRTGMGSPLHF